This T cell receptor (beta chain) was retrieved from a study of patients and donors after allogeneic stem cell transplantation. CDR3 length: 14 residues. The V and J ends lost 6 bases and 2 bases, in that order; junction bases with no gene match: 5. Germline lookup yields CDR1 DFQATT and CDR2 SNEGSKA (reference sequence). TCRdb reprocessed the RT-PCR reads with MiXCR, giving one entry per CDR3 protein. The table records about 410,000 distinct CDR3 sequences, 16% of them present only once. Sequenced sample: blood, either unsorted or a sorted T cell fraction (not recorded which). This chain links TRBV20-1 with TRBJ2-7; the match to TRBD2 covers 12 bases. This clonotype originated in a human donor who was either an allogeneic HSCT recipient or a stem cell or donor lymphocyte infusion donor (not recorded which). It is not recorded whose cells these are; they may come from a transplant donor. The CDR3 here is CSARTSGIAYEQYF. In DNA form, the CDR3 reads TGCAGTGCCCGGACTAGCGGGATCGCCTACGAGCAGTACTTC.